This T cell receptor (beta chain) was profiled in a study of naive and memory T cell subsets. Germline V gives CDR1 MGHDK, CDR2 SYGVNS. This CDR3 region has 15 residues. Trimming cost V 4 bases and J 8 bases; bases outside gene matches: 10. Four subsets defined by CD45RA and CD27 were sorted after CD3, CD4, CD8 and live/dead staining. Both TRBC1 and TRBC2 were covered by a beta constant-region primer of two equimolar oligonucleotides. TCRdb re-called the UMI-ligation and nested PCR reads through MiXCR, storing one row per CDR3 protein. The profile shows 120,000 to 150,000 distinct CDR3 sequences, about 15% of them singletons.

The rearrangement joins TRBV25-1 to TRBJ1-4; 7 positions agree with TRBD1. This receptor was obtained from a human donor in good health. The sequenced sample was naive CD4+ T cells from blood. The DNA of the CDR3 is TGTGCCAGCAGTGGGACTACAGGGGCGGGGGAAAAACTGTTTTTT. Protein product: CASSGTTGAGEKLFF. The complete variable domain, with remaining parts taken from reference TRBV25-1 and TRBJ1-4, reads EADIYQTPRYLVIGTGKKITLECSQTMGHDKMYWYQQDPGMELHLIHYSYGVNSTEKGDLSSESTVSRIRTEHFPLTLESARPSHTSQYLCASSGTTGAGEKLFFGSGTQLSVL.